The T cell receptor beta chain under discussion was sequenced for a study of CD4 T cells in relation to SARS-CoV-2 and coronaviruses. Assay: immunoSEQ multiplex PCR; the TCRdb copy retains only in-frame clones and omits some. The sample yields about 18,000 clones, roughly 74% seen once. This clone was recorded a few times. Its antigen is not identified. CDR1 is SNHLY, CDR2 FYNNEI, per germline. The CDR3 contains 14 residues. J was trimmed by 2 bases and V by 11 bases; bases with no gene match: 5. The unexposed donors gave CD4+ T cells in about 2011-2018, prior to COVID-19. Isolation of CD4+ T cells took place after about 9 days in culture. Cultures held a few million PBMCs per well with approximately 10 IU/ml IL-2.

The TCR originated in a human donor in good health. The V and J genes are TRBV2 and TRBJ2-4; 11 bases align to TRBD1. The sample taken for sequencing was CD4+ T cells from PBMCs, cultured in vitro. The CDR3 DNA reads TGTGCCTTTCGGACAGGGGGCTCCAAAAACATTCAGTACTTC. This codes for CAFRTGGSKNIQYF.